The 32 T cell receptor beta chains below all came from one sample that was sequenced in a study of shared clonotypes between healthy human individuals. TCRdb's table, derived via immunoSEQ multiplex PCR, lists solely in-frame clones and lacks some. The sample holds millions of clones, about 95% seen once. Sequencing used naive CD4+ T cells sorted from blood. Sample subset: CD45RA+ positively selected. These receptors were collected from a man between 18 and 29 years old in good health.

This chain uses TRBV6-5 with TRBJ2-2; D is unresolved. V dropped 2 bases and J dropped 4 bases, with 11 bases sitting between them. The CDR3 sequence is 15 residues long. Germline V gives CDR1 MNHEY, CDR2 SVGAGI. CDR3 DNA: TGTGCCAGCAGTTACGCTCAGGTTGGCACCGGGGAGCTGTTTTTT. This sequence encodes CASSYAQVGTGELFF.

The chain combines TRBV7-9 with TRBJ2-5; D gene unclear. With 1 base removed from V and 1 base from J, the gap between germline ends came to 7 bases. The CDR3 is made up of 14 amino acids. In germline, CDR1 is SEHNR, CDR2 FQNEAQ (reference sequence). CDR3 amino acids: CASSLETFQETQYF. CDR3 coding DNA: TGTGCCAGCAGCTTAGAAACCTTCCAAGAGACCCAGTACTTC.

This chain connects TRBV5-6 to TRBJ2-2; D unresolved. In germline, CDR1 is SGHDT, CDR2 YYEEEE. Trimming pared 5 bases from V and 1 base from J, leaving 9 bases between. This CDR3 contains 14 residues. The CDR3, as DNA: TGTGCCAGCAGGGCACCTCAGAACACCGGGGAGCTGTTTTTT. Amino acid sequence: CASRAPQNTGELFF. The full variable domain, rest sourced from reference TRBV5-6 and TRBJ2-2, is DAGVTQSPTHLIKTRGQQVTLRCSPKSGHDTVSWYQQALGQGPQFIFQYYEEEERQRGNFPDRFSGHQFPNYSSELNVNALLLGDSALYLCASRAPQNTGELFFGEGSRLTVL.

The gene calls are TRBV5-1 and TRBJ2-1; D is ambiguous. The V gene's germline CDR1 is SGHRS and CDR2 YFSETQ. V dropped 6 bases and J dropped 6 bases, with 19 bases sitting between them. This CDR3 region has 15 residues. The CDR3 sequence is CASKSVSGIGNEQFF. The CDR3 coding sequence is TGCGCCAGCAAATCGGTCAGTGGGATTGGCAATGAGCAGTTCTTC. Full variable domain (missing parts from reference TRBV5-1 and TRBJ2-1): KAGVTQTPRYLIKTRGQQVTLSCSPISGHRSVSWYQQTPGQGLQFLFEYFSETQRNKGNFPGRFSGRQFSNSRSEMNVSTLELGDSALYLCASKSVSGIGNEQFFGPGTRLTVL.

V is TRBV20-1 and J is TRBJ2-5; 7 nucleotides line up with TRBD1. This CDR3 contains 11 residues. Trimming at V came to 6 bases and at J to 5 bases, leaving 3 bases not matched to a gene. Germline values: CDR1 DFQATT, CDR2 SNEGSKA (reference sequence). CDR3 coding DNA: TGCAGTGCGGGACAGATGGAGACCCAGTACTTC. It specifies CSAGQMETQYF.

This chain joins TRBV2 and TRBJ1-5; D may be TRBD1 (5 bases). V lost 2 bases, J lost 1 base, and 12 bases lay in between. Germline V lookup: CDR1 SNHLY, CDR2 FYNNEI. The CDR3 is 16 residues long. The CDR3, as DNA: TGTGCCAGCAGTGAACAGGGCCTATTAAGCAATCAGCCCCAGCATTTT. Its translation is CASSEQGLLSNQPQHF.

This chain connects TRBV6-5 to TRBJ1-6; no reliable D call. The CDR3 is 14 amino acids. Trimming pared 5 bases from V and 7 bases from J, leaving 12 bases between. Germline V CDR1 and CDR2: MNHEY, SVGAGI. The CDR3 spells CASSLLRGNSPLHF. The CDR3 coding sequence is TGTGCCAGCAGTCTTCTCAGAGGGAATTCACCCCTCCACTTT.

CDR3 sequence: CASSVRQIYGYTF. The CDR3 DNA reads TGTGCCAGCAGTGTAAGACAGATCTATGGCTACACCTTC. This chain connects TRBV6-5 to TRBJ1-2; the D gene is possibly TRBD1 (5 bases). The CDR3 loop spans 13 amino acids. Germline values: CDR1 MNHEY, CDR2 SVGAGI. Trimming took off 5 bases at V and 4 bases at J, with 11 bases between the two ends.

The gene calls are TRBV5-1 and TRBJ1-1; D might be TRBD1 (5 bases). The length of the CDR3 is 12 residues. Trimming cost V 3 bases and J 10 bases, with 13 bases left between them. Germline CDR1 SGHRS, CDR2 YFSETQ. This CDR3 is CASSSPTERAFF. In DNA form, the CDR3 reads TGCGCCAGCAGCTCCCCGACAGAAAGAGCTTTCTTT.

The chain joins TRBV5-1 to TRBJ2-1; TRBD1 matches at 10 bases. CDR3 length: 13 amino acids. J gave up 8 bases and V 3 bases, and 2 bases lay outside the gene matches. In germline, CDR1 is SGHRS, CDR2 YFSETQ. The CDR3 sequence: CASSSDRGHEQFF. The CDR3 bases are TGCGCCAGCAGCTCAGACAGGGGGCATGAGCAGTTCTTC.

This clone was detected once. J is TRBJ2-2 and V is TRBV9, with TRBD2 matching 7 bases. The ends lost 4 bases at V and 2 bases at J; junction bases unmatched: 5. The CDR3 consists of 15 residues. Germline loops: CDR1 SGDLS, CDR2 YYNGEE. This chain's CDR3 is CASSTGTTNTGELFF. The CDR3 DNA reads TGTGCCAGCAGCACCGGGACTACTAACACCGGGGAGCTGTTTTTT.

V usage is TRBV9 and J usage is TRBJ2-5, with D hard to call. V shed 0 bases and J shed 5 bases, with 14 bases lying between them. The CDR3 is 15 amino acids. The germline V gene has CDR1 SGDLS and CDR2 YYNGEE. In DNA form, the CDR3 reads TGTGCCAGCAGCGTAGGGGATCCGTTGGGGGAGACCCAGTACTTC. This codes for CASSVGDPLGETQYF.

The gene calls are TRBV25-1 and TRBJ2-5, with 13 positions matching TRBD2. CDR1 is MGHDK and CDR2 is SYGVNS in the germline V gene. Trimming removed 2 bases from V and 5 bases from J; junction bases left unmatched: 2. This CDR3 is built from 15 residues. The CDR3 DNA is TGTGCCAGCAGTGAAGAACTAGCGGGAGGGGAGACCCAGTACTTC. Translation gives CASSEELAGGETQYF.

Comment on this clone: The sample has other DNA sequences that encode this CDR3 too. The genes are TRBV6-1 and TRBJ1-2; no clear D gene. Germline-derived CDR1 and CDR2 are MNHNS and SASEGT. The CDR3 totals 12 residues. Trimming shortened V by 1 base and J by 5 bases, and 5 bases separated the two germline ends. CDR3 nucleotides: TGTGCCAGCAGTGAAGGGGTGTATGGCTACACCTTC. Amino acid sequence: CASSEGVYGYTF.

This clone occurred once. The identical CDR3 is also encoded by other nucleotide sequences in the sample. CDR3 protein: CASSLGGSGTDTQYF. The CDR3 nucleotides are TGTGCCAGCAGCTTAGGTGGTAGCGGCACAGATACGCAGTATTTT. The chain links TRBV7-2 to TRBJ2-3; perhaps TRBD2 as D (5 bases). Trimming cost V 1 base and J 1 base, with 9 bases left between them. CDR3 size: 15 residues. CDR1 is SGHTA and CDR2 is FQGNSA in the germline V gene.

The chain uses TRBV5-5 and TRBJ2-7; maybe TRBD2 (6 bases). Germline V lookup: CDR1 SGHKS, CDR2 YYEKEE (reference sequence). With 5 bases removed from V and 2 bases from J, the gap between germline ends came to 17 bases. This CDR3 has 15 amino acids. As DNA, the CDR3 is TGTGCCAGCAGTTACCGGCGGGACGGTCCCTACGAGCAGTACTTC. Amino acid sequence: CASSYRRDGPYEQYF.

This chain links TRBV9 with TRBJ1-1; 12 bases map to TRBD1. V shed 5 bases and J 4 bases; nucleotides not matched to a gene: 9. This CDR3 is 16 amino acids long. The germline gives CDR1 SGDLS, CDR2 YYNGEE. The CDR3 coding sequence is TGTGCCAGCAGGGCCGGGACAGGGGGCAAAAGCACTGAAGCTTTCTTT. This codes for CASRAGTGGKSTEAFF.

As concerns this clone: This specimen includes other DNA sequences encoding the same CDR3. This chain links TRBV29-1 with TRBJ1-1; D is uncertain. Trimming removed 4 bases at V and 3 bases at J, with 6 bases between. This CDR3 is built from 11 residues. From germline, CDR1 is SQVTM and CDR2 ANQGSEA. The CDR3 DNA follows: TGCAGCGTTGGGGAGTACACTGAAGCTTTCTTT. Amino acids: CSVGEYTEAFF.

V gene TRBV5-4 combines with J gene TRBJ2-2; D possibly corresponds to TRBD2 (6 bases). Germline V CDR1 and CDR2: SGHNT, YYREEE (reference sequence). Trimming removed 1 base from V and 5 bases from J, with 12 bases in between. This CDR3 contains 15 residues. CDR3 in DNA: TGTGCCAGCAGCTTGTATAGCGGCGTAACCGGGGAGCTGTTTTTT. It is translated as CASSLYSGVTGELFF.

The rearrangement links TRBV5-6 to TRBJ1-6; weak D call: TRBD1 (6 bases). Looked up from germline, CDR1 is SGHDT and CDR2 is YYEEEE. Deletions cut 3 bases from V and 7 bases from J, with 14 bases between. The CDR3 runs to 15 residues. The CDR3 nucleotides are TGTGCCAGCAGCTCCGATTGGGGGCAAAATTCACCCCTCCACTTT. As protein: CASSSDWGQNSPLHF.

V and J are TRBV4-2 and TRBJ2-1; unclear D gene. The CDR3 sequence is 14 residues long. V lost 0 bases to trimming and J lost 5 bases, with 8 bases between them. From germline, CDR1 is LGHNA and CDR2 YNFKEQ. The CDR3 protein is CASSQDNRDNEQFF. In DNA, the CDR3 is TGTGCCAGCAGCCAAGATAACAGAGACAATGAGCAGTTCTTC.

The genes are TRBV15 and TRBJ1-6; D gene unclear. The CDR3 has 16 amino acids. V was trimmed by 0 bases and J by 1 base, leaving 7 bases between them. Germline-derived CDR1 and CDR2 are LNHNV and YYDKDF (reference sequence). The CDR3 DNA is TGTGCCACCAGCAGAGATCCGGGTTCCTATAATTCACCCCTCCACTTT. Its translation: CATSRDPGSYNSPLHF.

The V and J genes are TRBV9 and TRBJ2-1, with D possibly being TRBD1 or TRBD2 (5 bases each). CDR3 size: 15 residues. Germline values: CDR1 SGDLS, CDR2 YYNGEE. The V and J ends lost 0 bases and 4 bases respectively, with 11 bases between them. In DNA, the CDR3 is TGTGCCAGCAGCGTAGGAGGGGAGATTTACAATGAGCAGTTCTTC. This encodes CASSVGGEIYNEQFF.

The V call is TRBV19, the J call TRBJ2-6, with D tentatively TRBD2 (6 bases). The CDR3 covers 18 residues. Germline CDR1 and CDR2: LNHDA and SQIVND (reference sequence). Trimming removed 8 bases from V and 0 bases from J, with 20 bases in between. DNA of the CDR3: TGTGCCAGTGGAGGCGGGGTCCCCCAGAGCTCTGGGGCCAACGTCCTGACTTTC. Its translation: CASGGGVPQSSGANVLTF.

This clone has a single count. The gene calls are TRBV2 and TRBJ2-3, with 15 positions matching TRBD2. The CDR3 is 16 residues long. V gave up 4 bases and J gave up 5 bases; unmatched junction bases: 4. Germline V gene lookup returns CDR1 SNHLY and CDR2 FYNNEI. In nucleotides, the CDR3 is TGTGCCAGCAGTGGGGGACTAGCGGGAGGTTTAGATACGCAGTATTTT. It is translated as CASSGGLAGGLDTQYF. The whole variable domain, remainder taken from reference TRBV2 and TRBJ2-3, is EPEVTQTPSHQVTQMGQEVILRCVPISNHLYFYWYRQILGQKVEFLVSFYNNEISEKSEIFDDQFSVERPDGSNFTLKIRSTKLEDSAMYFCASSGGLAGGLDTQYFGPGTRLTVL.

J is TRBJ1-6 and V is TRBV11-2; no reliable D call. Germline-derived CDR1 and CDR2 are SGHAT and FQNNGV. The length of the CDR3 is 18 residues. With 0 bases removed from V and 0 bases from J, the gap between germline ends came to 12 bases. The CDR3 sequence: CASSLEAGESSYNSPLHF. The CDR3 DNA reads TGTGCCAGCAGCTTAGAGGCGGGCGAGAGCTCCTATAATTCACCCCTCCACTTT.

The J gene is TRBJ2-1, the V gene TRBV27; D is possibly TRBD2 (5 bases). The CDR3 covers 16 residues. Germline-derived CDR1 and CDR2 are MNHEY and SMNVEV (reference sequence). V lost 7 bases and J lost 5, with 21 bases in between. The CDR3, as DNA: TGTGCCAGCACTACCGCCGCGTTGGAAGCGGACAATGAGCAGTTCTTC. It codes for CASTTAALEADNEQFF.

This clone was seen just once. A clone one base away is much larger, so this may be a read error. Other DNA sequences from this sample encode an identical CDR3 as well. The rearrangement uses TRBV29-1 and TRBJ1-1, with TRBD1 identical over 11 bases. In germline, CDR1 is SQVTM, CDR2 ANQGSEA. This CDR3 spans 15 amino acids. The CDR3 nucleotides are TGCAGCTCGACGGCAGGACAGGGGGCGAGGGCTGAAGCTTTCTTC. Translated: CSSTAGQGARAEAFF.

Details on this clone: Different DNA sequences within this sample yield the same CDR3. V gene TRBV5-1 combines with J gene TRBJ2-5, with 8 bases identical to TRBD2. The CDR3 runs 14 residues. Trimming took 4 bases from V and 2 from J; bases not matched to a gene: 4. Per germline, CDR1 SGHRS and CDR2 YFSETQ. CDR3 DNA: TGCGCCAGCAGCCCCGGGGGGGTACAAGAGACCCAGTACTTC. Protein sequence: CASSPGGVQETQYF.

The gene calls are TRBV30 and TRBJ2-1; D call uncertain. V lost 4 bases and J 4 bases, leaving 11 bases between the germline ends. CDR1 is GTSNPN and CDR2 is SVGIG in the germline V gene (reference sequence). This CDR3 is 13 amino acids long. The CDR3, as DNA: TGTGCCTGGAACTGGAACGAGTACAATGAGCAGTTCTTC. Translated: CAWNWNEYNEQFF.

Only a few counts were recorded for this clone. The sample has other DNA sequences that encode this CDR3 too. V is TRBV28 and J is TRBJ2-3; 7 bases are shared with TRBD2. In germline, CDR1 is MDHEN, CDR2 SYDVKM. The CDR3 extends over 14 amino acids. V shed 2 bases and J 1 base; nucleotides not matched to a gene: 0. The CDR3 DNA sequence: TGTGCCAGCAGTTTAGCGGGGGGCACAGATACGCAGTATTTT. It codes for CASSLAGGTDTQYF.

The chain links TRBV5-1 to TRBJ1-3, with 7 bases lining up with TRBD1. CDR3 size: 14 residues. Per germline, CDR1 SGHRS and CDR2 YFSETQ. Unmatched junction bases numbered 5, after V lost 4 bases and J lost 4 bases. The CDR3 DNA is TGCGCCAGCAGCCTCTCAGGGGGAGGAAACACCATATATTTT. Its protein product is CASSLSGGGNTIYF. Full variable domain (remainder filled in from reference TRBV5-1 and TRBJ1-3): KAGVTQTPRYLIKTRGQQVTLSCSPISGHRSVSWYQQTPGQGLQFLFEYFSETQRNKGNFPGRFSGRQFSNSRSEMNVSTLELGDSALYLCASSLSGGGNTIYFGEGSWLTVV.